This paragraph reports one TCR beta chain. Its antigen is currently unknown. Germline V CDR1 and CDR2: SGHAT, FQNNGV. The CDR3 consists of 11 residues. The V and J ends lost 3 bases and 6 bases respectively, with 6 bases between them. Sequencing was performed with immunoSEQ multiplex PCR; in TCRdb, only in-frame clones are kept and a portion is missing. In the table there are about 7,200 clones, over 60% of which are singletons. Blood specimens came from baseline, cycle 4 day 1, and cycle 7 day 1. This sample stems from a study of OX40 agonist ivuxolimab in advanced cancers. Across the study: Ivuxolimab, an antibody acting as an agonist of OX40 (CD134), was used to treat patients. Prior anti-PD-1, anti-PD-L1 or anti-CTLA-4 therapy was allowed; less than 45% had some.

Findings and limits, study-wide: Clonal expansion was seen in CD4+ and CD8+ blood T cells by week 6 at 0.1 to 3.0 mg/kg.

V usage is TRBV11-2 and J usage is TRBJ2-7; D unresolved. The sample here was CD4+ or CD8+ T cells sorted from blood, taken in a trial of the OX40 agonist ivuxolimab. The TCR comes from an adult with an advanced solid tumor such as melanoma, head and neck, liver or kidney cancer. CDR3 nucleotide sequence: TGTGCCAGCAGCTTCGGCCTCGAGCAGTACTTC. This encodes CASSFGLEQYF.